This passage covers 21 T cell receptor beta chains from one sample sequenced in a study of metastatic and nonmetastatic thyroid tumors (dated by TCRdb to about 2020). No patient had received any treatment before thyroid surgery. Libraries were made using PCR. Sequenced on an Illumina HiSeq 4000. Using fastp at Q25 and MiXCR, TCRdb reprocessed the public reads and kept productive beta chains. This sample comprises some 7,800 clones, over 25% of them detected only once. 15% to 20% of the sample is held by the ten biggest clonotypes. Sequenced material: tumor tissue. Receptors originate from a female donor with papillary thyroid cancer or a benign thyroid nodule (not recorded which). Some clones in this sample may be carry-over from other donors' samples.

This clone was recorded many times. The chain is built from TRBV6-1 and TRBJ1-5, with TRBD1 matching 7 bases. CDR1 MNHNS and CDR2 SASEGT come from the germline V gene. The J segment lost 7 bases and the V segment lost 3 bases, leaving 3 bases of the junction unmatched. CDR3 length: 13 residues. Written as DNA, the CDR3 is TGTGCCAGCAGTGAGGCAGGGGGGCAGCCCCAGCATTTT. Translated: CASSEAGGQPQHF.

The table lists this clone with a few counts. The chain is built from TRBV28 and TRBJ1-6; D possibly corresponds to TRBD1 (6 bases). The germline V gene has CDR1 MDHEN and CDR2 SYDVKM. The CDR3 length is 14 residues. Trimming shortened V by 5 bases and J by 8 bases, and 13 bases separated the two germline ends. CDR3 sequence reads: CASSPGTKYSPLHF. The CDR3 nucleotides are TGTGCCAGCAGTCCGGGGACAAAGTATTCACCCCTCCACTTT.

The V call is TRBV20-1, the J call TRBJ1-1, with 7 bases that match TRBD1. The CDR3 extends over 12 amino acids. CDR1 and CDR2 (germline): DFQATT, SNEGSKA (reference sequence). With V trimmed by 8 bases and J by 6 bases, 9 bases remained unmatched. In nucleotides, the CDR3 is TGCAGTCGCCGACAGGGCAACGCTGAAGCTTTCTTT. It codes for CSRRQGNAEAFF.

V is TRBV5-1 and J is TRBJ1-2; D not certain. With 4 bases removed from V and 4 bases from J, the gap between germline ends came to 14 bases. The CDR3 totals 14 residues. Germline V gene lookup returns CDR1 SGHRS and CDR2 YFSETQ. CDR3 nucleotides: TGCGCCAGCAGCATGGACGGTGAAAGCTATGGCTACACCTTC. Protein: CASSMDGESYGYTF.

This clone counts as medium-sized. The CDR3 sequence is CATSRDLNNYEQYF. The CDR3 DNA is TGTGCCACCAGCAGAGATCTTAACAACTACGAGCAGTACTTC. The rearrangement links TRBV15 to TRBJ2-7; no clear D gene. This CDR3 is built from 14 residues. Germline CDR1 is LNHNV and CDR2 is YYDKDF (reference sequence). Trimming took 0 bases from V and 3 from J, leaving 9 bases between them.

This clone occurred once. The V and J genes are TRBV20-1 and TRBJ2-7; maybe TRBD2 (5 bases). Germline CDR1 reads DFQATT; CDR2 reads SNEGSKA (reference sequence). CDR3 length: 13 residues. V lost 3 bases, J lost 1 base, and 10 bases lay in between. The CDR3 nucleotides read TGCAGTGCTAGCGGGGTTTATTCCTACGAGCAGTACTTC. As protein: CSASGVYSYEQYF.

Sample share makes this clone medium-sized. The V gene is TRBV27, the J gene TRBJ1-3; D unresolved. In germline, CDR1 is MNHEY, CDR2 SMNVEV (reference sequence). V was cut by 4 bases and J by 4 bases, with 14 bases left in between. This CDR3 spans 15 amino acids. CDR3 bases: TGTGCCAGCAGTTGGGTCAGCCCGAGGGGAAACACCATATATTTT. This encodes CASSWVSPRGNTIYF.

This clone has at least ten counts. The V call is TRBV29-1, the J call TRBJ1-1; no clear D gene. Germline V CDR1 and CDR2: SQVTM, ANQGSEA. V was shortened by 8 bases and J by 5 bases, with 12 bases between the two germline ends. The CDR3 runs 11 residues. The CDR3 reads CSSTAGTEAFF. The CDR3 nucleotides read TGCAGCTCGACGGCGGGGACTGAAGCTTTCTTT. Complete variable domain (other parts from reference TRBV29-1 and TRBJ1-1): SAVISQKPSRDICQRGTSLTIQCQVDSQVTMMFWYRQQPGQSLTLIATANQGSEATYESGFVIDKFPISRPNLTFSTLTVSNMSPEDSSIYLCSSTAGTEAFFGQGTRLTVV.

In this sample, this clone turned up a few times. The chain uses TRBV6-1 and TRBJ2-1; 10 bases align to TRBD2. CDR3 length: 15 amino acids. After removal of 5 bases from V and 10 bases from J, the junction contained 11 bases not matched to a gene. Germline V gene data show CDR1 as MNHNS and CDR2 as SASEGT. This CDR3 reads CASSPEAGGPLEQFF. CDR3 sequence (DNA): TGTGCCAGCAGTCCAGAAGCGGGAGGGCCTCTCGAGCAGTTCTTC.

This clone turned up a few times. The chain couples TRBV20-1 to TRBJ2-7, with TRBD2 identical over 11 bases. Germline CDR1 is DFQATT and CDR2 is SNEGSKA (reference sequence). The CDR3 length is 15 residues. With 3 bases clipped from V and 5 bases from J, the junction kept 9 bases outside the gene matches. The CDR3 bases are TGCAGTGCTAGTACTAGCGGGGGTCCCAAAAACGAGCAGTACTTC. The encoded protein is CSASTSGGPKNEQYF.

This sequence joins TRBV20-1 and TRBJ2-2, with TRBD1 identical over 9 bases. This CDR3 is 17 amino acids long. The ends lost 6 bases at V and 1 base at J; junction bases unmatched: 12. The germline V gene has CDR1 DFQATT and CDR2 SNEGSKA (reference sequence). CDR3 loop: CSATGTGLYGNTGELFF. The DNA for the CDR3 is TGCAGTGCGACCGGGACAGGGCTCTATGGGAACACCGGGGAGCTGTTTTTT.

This clone turned up a few times. The chain links TRBV12-3 or TRBV12-4 to TRBJ2-1; tentative D call: TRBD1 (6 bases). The V and J ends lost 8 bases and 4 bases respectively, with 18 bases between them. The CDR3 is 15 amino acids. The CDR3 region is CASGSPGTRYNEQFF. CDR3 DNA: TGTGCCAGCGGTTCACCCGGGACACGTTACAATGAGCAGTTCTTC.

This chain uses TRBV11-2 with TRBJ2-7, with D hard to call. CDR1 is SGHAT and CDR2 is FQNNGV in the germline V gene. There are 16 residues in the CDR3. The germline V and J ends were trimmed by 0 bases and 0 bases, with 12 bases remaining between them. The CDR3 loop is CASSLDFAGASYEQYF. CDR3 DNA sequence: TGTGCCAGCAGCTTAGATTTCGCCGGAGCCTCCTACGAGCAGTACTTC.

The CDR3 region has the DNA TGTGCCAGCTCTACCCGCGTGACGACAGGGGGCACCGGGGAGCTGTTTTTT. Translation: CASSTRVTTGGTGELFF. The gene calls are TRBV18 and TRBJ2-2, with TRBD1 matching 9 bases. V was clipped by 6 bases and J by 4 bases; unmatched bases: 12. This CDR3 region has 17 residues. Germline V gene lookup returns CDR1 KGHSH and CDR2 LQKENI.

The rearrangement links TRBV6-5 to TRBJ2-7; D is tentatively TRBD1 or TRBD2 (5 bases each). The CDR3 sequence is 15 residues long. Germline V lookup: CDR1 MNHEY, CDR2 SVGAGI. V was cut by 0 bases and J by 0 bases, with 9 bases left in between. The CDR3, as DNA: TGTGCCAGCAGTTACTCACGGGACGGCTCCTACGAGCAGTACTTC. Its translation is CASSYSRDGSYEQYF.

The genes are TRBV27 and TRBJ2-1; TRBD2 matches at 12 bases. V gave up 5 bases and J gave up 7 bases; unmatched junction bases: 6. CDR3 length equals 15 residues. Germline CDR1 MNHEY, CDR2 SMNVEV (reference sequence). CDR3 in amino acids: CASSPTSGRVNEQFF. In DNA, the CDR3 is TGTGCCAGCAGTCCGACTAGCGGGAGAGTAAATGAGCAGTTCTTC.

This clone was counted only a few times. The J gene is TRBJ2-2, the V gene TRBV19; D call uncertain. V gave up 5 bases and J gave up 0 bases, with 10 bases separating them. Germline values: CDR1 LNHDA, CDR2 SQIVND (reference sequence). The length of the CDR3 is 15 residues. CDR3 sequence (DNA): TGTGCCAGTAGTGGGGTAGCTTCGAACACCGGGGAGCTGTTTTTT. It translates to CASSGVASNTGELFF.

The count of this clone is one. The chain joins TRBV7-2 to TRBJ2-2; 8 bases are shared with TRBD1. The CDR3 loop spans 14 amino acids. CDR1 is SGHTA and CDR2 is FQGNSA in the germline V gene. Trimming at V came to 3 bases and at J to 7 bases, leaving 4 bases not matched to a gene. The CDR3 coding sequence is TGTGCCAGCAGCTTGGACAGGGCTAGCGGGGAGCTGTTTTTT. Translating it yields CASSLDRASGELFF.

In this sample, this clone is medium-sized. The chain recombines TRBV7-9 with TRBJ2-1; TRBD2 aligns across 9 bases. The CDR3 spans 18 residues. V lost 1 base and J lost 0; bases outside the gene matches: 7. Per the germline V gene, CDR1 is SEHNR and CDR2 is FQNEAQ (reference sequence). CDR3 DNA sequence: TGTGCCAGCAGCTTAGGAAGGCGGGAGGGGAGCTCCTACAATGAGCAGTTCTTC. Its protein product is CASSLGRREGSSYNEQFF.

This clone was recorded a few times. The gene calls are TRBV28 and TRBJ2-3; no firm D call. Germline assignment: CDR1 MDHEN and CDR2 SYDVKM. The CDR3 runs to 12 residues. Trimming shortened V by 7 bases and J by 7 bases, and 12 bases separated the two germline ends. CDR3 protein: CASTMTAYTQYF. Written as DNA, the CDR3 is TGTGCCAGCACCATGACGGCATATACGCAGTATTTT.

This clone was found a few times. The chain carries TRBV25-1 and TRBJ1-1; D might be TRBD1 (6 bases). With 3 bases removed from V and 7 bases from J, the gap between germline ends came to 9 bases. This CDR3 is 12 amino acids long. Germline loops: CDR1 MGHDK, CDR2 SYGVNS. The CDR3 protein is CASSDKGGEAFF. DNA of the CDR3: TGTGCCAGCAGTGACAAGGGGGGTGAAGCTTTCTTT.